The 30 T cell receptor beta chains below all came from one sample that was sequenced in a study of STAT5B mutations in CD4+ large granular lymphocyte leukemia. Sequencing used immunoSEQ multiplex PCR; TCRdb keeps in-frame clones, though not all of them. The sample consists of some 45,000 clones, just over 85% of them appearing once. Sequencing was carried out using CD4+ T cells from blood buffy coats. The receptors originated from a human donor in good health.

J is TRBJ2-1 and V is TRBV7-2; 8 positions match TRBD1. Germline assignment: CDR1 SGHTA and CDR2 FQGNSA. CDR3 length: 15 residues. The junction had 10 bases not matched to a gene; V was cut back by 5 bases and J by 7 bases. In DNA form, the CDR3 reads TGTGCCAGCAGCCCCGCAGGGGGCGCTTATAATGAGCAGTTCTTC. Residues: CASSPAGGAYNEQFF.

The CDR3 reads CASSFGGSSNQPQHF. As DNA, the CDR3 is TGTGCCAGCAGCTTTGGGGGGTCGAGCAATCAGCCCCAGCATTTT. The genes are TRBV5-6 and TRBJ1-5; D perhaps matches TRBD1 (5 bases). This CDR3 has 15 residues. V was cut by 2 bases and J by 1 base, with 10 bases left in between. Germline CDR1 is SGHDT and CDR2 is YYEEEE.

This chain connects TRBV6-1 to TRBJ2-2, with D possibly TRBD2 on 6 matching bases. Trimming took off 10 bases at V and 6 bases at J, with 18 bases between the two ends. The germline CDR1 and CDR2 sequences are MNHNS and SASEGT. CDR3 size: 14 residues. CDR3 sequence reads: CAITREKIAGELFF. CDR3 in DNA: TGTGCCATCACCCGGGAGAAGATCGCCGGGGAGCTGTTTTTT.

This chain uses TRBV9 with TRBJ2-1; either TRBD1 or TRBD2 may supply D (5 bases each). The CDR3 covers 15 residues. The ends were cut back, 3 bases at V and 6 bases at J, with 16 bases in the middle. Germline V gives CDR1 SGDLS, CDR2 YYNGEE. CDR3 sequence reads: CASSDPGRELNEQFF. CDR3 nucleotide sequence: TGTGCCAGCAGCGACCCGGGACGGGAACTCAATGAGCAGTTCTTC.

This sequence joins TRBV6-5 and TRBJ1-1; a weak D match, TRBD1 (5 bases). Germline lookup yields CDR1 MNHEY and CDR2 SVGAGI. CDR3 size: 14 residues. V was trimmed by 6 bases and J by 5 bases, leaving 16 bases between them. CDR3 sequence (DNA): TGTGCCAGCAGCCCCGGAGGGGCCCGAACTGAAGCTTTCTTT. Its translation is CASSPGGARTEAFF.

This chain uses TRBV5-1 with TRBJ1-1, with D hard to call. CDR3 length: 13 amino acids. Germline assignment: CDR1 SGHRS and CDR2 YFSETQ. The V end lost 2 bases, the J end lost 0 bases, and 5 bases lay between the germline ends. Written as DNA, the CDR3 is TGCGCCAGCAGCTTTAAGGTGAACACTGAAGCTTTCTTT. It translates to CASSFKVNTEAFF.

This clone was recorded only once. The V gene is TRBV11-3, the J gene TRBJ1-3; D is perhaps TRBD1 (5 bases). CDR1 and CDR2 (germline): SGHNT, YENEEA. Trimming took off 6 bases at V and 0 bases at J, with 21 bases between the two ends. This CDR3 is built from 18 residues. The CDR3 region is CASSSVGTLPRSGNTIYF. Here the CDR3 DNA reads TGTGCCAGCAGTTCAGTCGGGACCCTTCCTCGCTCTGGAAACACCATATATTTT. Filled out from reference TRBV11-3 and TRBJ1-3, the complete variable domain reads EAGVVQSPRYKIIEKKQPVAFWCNPISGHNTLYWYLQNLGQGPELLIRYENEEAVDDSQLPKDRFSAERLKGVDSTLKIQPAELGDSAVYLCASSSVGTLPRSGNTIYFGEGSWLTVV.

The chain combines TRBV6-5 with TRBJ1-1; unclear D gene. The germline V gene has CDR1 MNHEY and CDR2 SVGAGI. This CDR3 comprises 15 residues. V was trimmed by 0 bases and J by 4 bases, leaving 12 bases between them. Written as DNA, the CDR3 is TGTGCCAGCAGTTACTCCGGGCCCCGGCTCACTGAAGCTTTCTTT. Its translation is CASSYSGPRLTEAFF.

This clone came up a few times. The genes are TRBV2 and TRBJ2-7; the D is unclear. The CDR3 is 11 amino acids. Germline V gives CDR1 SNHLY, CDR2 FYNNEI. V was trimmed by 0 bases and J by 7 bases, leaving 4 bases between them. CDR3 DNA sequence: TGTGCCAGCAGTGAAGCGCGAGAGCAGTACTTC. Protein: CASSEAREQYF.

This chain uses TRBV28 with TRBJ1-1, with no clear D. The germline V and J ends were trimmed by 6 bases and 3 bases, with 14 bases remaining between them. CDR3 length: 14 residues. CDR1 is MDHEN and CDR2 is SYDVKM in the germline V gene. Written as DNA, the CDR3 is TGTGCCAGCAGCCGTCGCCGGGGTTACACTGAAGCTTTCTTT. This gives the protein CASSRRRGYTEAFF.

V gene TRBV7-8 combines with J gene TRBJ1-2; 8 positions match TRBD1. The CDR3 is made up of 13 amino acids. Germline CDR1 and CDR2: SGHVS and FQNEAQ. The V and J ends lost 2 bases and 8 bases, in that order; junction bases with no gene match: 4. The CDR3 reads CASSLSRGLGYTF. CDR3 sequence (DNA): TGTGCCAGCAGCTTAAGCAGGGGGCTGGGCTACACCTTC.

This rearrangement joins TRBV7-9 to TRBJ2-1; 8 bases map to TRBD2. The CDR3 spans 15 residues. V shed 2 bases and J 8 bases; nucleotides not matched to a gene: 8. Germline V gene lookup returns CDR1 SEHNR and CDR2 FQNEAQ (reference sequence). DNA of the CDR3: TGTGCCAGCAGCTTAAAGGTCCCAGCGGGAGATGAGCAGTTCTTC. Amino acids: CASSLKVPAGDEQFF.

This rearrangement joins TRBV7-2 to TRBJ2-3, with 10 positions matching TRBD2. Germline CDR1 is SGHTA and CDR2 is FQGNSA. V lost 5 bases to trimming and J lost 5 bases; unmatched junction nucleotides: 4. This CDR3 comprises 14 residues. CDR3 sequence reads: CASSLGTSVDTQYF. CDR3 sequence (DNA): TGTGCCAGCAGCCTAGGGACTAGCGTAGATACGCAGTATTTT.

The V and J genes are TRBV20-1 and TRBJ2-7; the match to TRBD2 covers 7 bases. V shed 6 bases and J 3 bases; nucleotides not matched to a gene: 2. The germline CDR1 and CDR2 sequences are DFQATT and SNEGSKA (reference sequence). The CDR3 length is 11 residues. CDR3 nucleotide sequence: TGCAGTGCCGGCGGGAGCTACGAGCAGTACTTC. Protein: CSAGGSYEQYF.

This clone was counted between two and nine times. The chain uses TRBV5-5 and TRBJ2-7; a weak D match, TRBD2 (5 bases). This CDR3 has 12 residues. The germline V and J ends were trimmed by 0 bases and 4 bases, with 5 bases remaining between them. The germline V gene has CDR1 SGHKS and CDR2 YYEKEE (reference sequence). CDR3 protein: CASSLGRYEQYF. The CDR3 nucleotides read TGTGCCAGCAGCTTGGGGAGGTACGAGCAGTACTTC.

V gene TRBV5-6 combines with J gene TRBJ2-7; D gene uncertain. Trimming cost V 4 bases and J 2 bases, with 16 bases left between them. The CDR3 covers 15 residues. CDR1 is SGHDT and CDR2 is YYEEEE in the germline V gene. The CDR3 bases are TGTGCCAGCAGCGCTACAGTGAATCTTCCCTACGAGCAGTACTTC. Its protein product is CASSATVNLPYEQYF.

This clone appeared a single time. This sequence joins TRBV2 and TRBJ2-1, with D possibly matching TRBD1 (6 bases). The germline CDR1 and CDR2 sequences are SNHLY and FYNNEI. The V end was cut by 6 bases, the J end by 5 bases, with 14 bases between. This CDR3 comprises 14 residues. The DNA for the CDR3 is TGTGCCAGCAGGGCGAGAGGGGGAAACAATGAGCAGTTCTTC. Protein sequence: CASRARGGNNEQFF.

This clone has just one count. This rearrangement joins TRBV15 to TRBJ1-3; unclear D gene. This CDR3 region has 16 residues. The V and J ends lost 5 bases and 0 bases respectively, with 14 bases between them. Germline V gene lookup returns CDR1 LNHNV and CDR2 YYDKDF (reference sequence). The CDR3 is CATSYGSGSSGNTIYF. DNA for the CDR3: TGTGCCACCAGCTACGGGTCCGGGAGCTCTGGAAACACCATATATTTT.

The chain couples TRBV28 to TRBJ2-2; maybe TRBD2 (5 bases). V lost 5 bases to trimming and J lost 6 bases, with 13 bases between them. The germline gives CDR1 MDHEN, CDR2 SYDVKM. The CDR3 contains 14 residues. The CDR3 region has the DNA TGTGCCAGCAGTACGCTCGGACTTCCCGGGGAGCTGTTTTTT. This codes for CASSTLGLPGELFF.

The V gene is TRBV4-3, the J gene TRBJ1-2; 7 nucleotides match TRBD1. The CDR3 extends over 16 amino acids. J gave up 7 bases and V 0 bases, and 11 bases lay outside the gene matches. CDR1 LGHNA and CDR2 YSLEER come from the germline V gene. This CDR3 is CASSQDLGQAVRGYTF. The CDR3 nucleotides are TGCGCCAGCAGCCAAGATCTCGGACAGGCTGTCCGTGGCTACACCTTC.

This clone was observed once. V is TRBV28 and J is TRBJ1-4; D might be TRBD1 (6 bases). Germline loops: CDR1 MDHEN, CDR2 SYDVKM. The ends were cut back, 1 base at V and 8 bases at J, with 14 bases in the middle. The CDR3 sequence is 15 residues long. The chain's CDR3 is CASSLYPGAGEKLFF. CDR3 nucleotide sequence: TGTGCCAGCAGTTTATATCCGGGGGCGGGCGAAAAACTGTTTTTT.

This chain connects TRBV29-1 to TRBJ1-4; D is unclear. The V end was cut by 5 bases, the J end by 4 bases, with 5 bases between. The CDR3 spans 11 residues. Per germline, CDR1 SQVTM and CDR2 ANQGSEA. The CDR3 protein is CSVWFNEKLFF. DNA for the CDR3: TGCAGCGTTTGGTTTAATGAAAAACTGTTTTTT.

This clone was observed a handful of times. The V call is TRBV7-2, the J call TRBJ1-2; 8 bases are a match to TRBD1. The CDR3 consists of 15 residues. CDR1 and CDR2 from the germline V gene are SGHTA and FQGNSA. V was clipped by 5 bases and J by 3 bases; unmatched bases: 8. The CDR3 nucleotides read TGTGCCAGCAGCAGGCAGGGGGCGATAGACTATGGCTACACCTTC. Translating it yields CASSRQGAIDYGYTF.

V is TRBV5-4 and J is TRBJ2-5, with 9 positions matching TRBD1. The CDR3 has 16 amino acids. Trimming removed 0 bases from V and 2 bases from J; junction bases left unmatched: 5. Germline values: CDR1 SGHNT, CDR2 YYREEE (reference sequence). The CDR3, as DNA: TGTGCCAGCAGCTTGGGTGGACAGGGGAGGCAAGAGACCCAGTACTTC. Translating it yields CASSLGGQGRQETQYF.

V is TRBV5-6 and J is TRBJ2-1, with 7 bases aligning to TRBD2. The junction had 5 bases not matched to a gene; V was cut back by 5 bases and J by 9 bases. CDR1 is SGHDT, CDR2 YYEEEE, per germline. This CDR3 contains 12 residues. CDR3 in DNA: TGTGCCAGCAGATCACTAGCGTCTGAGCAGTTCTTC. Its translation: CASRSLASEQFF.

The chain is built from TRBV30 and TRBJ2-1; perhaps TRBD2 as D (6 bases). V lost 8 bases and J 0 bases, leaving 17 bases between the germline ends. The CDR3 loop spans 15 amino acids. CDR1 is GTSNPN, CDR2 SVGIG, per germline (reference sequence). As DNA, the CDR3 is TGTGCCGGAGGACTCGGGAGCTTCTCCTACAATGAGCAGTTCTTC. Translated: CAGGLGSFSYNEQFF. The full variable domain, completed using reference TRBV30 and TRBJ2-1, is SQTIHQWPATLVQPVGSPLSLECTVEGTSNPNLYWYRQAAGRGLQLLFYSVGIGQISSEVPQNLSASRPQDRQFILSSKKLLLSDSGFYLCAGGLGSFSYNEQFFGPGTRLTVL.

The rearrangement links TRBV7-2 to TRBJ2-2, with a possible D match to TRBD2 (6 bases). The CDR3 spans 15 residues. Germline V CDR1 and CDR2: SGHTA, FQGNSA. The V and J ends lost 5 bases and 1 base respectively, with 11 bases between them. For the CDR3, the DNA is TGTGCCAGCAGCCTCGGCGGGGTGAACACCGGGGAGCTGTTTTTT. Protein sequence: CASSLGGVNTGELFF.

This sequence joins TRBV7-3 and TRBJ1-1, with 8 bases that match TRBD1. This CDR3 comprises 13 residues. V lost 5 bases, J lost 4 bases, and 3 bases stayed unmatched. Germline V lookup: CDR1 SGHTA, CDR2 FQGTGA. CDR3 nucleotides: TGTGCCAGCAGCGTTACAGGGGGCACTGAAGCTTTCTTT. Translation gives CASSVTGGTEAFF.

The rearrangement joins TRBV7-2 to TRBJ2-2; D gene ambiguous. The CDR3 is 16 residues long. V lost 5 bases to trimming and J lost 0 bases, with 13 bases between them. The germline V gene has CDR1 SGHTA and CDR2 FQGNSA. The chain's CDR3 is CASSPFGSPNTGELFF. CDR3 nucleotide sequence: TGTGCCAGCAGCCCCTTCGGCAGCCCGAACACCGGGGAGCTGTTTTTT.

This clone came up once. This chain connects TRBV29-1 to TRBJ2-7, with 10 bases matching TRBD1. In germline, CDR1 is SQVTM, CDR2 ANQGSEA. This CDR3 comprises 12 residues. After removal of 5 bases from V and 5 bases from J, the junction contained 3 bases not matched to a gene. The CDR3 DNA sequence: TGCAGCGTTCGGGGACAGGGGAACGAGCAGTACTTC. Its translation is CSVRGQGNEQYF.